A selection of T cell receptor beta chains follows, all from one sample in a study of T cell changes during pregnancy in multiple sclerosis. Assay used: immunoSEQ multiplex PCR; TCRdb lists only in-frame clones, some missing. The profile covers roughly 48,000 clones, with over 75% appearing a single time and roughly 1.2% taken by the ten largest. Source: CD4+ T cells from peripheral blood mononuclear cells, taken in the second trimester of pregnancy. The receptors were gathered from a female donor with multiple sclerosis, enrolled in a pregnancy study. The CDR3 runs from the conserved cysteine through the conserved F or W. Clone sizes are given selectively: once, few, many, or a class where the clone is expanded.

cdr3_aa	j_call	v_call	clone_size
CASSLGLIPSTDTQYF	TRBJ2-3	TRBV5-4	NA
CASSGGSSYNEQFF	TRBJ2-1	TRBV6-4	NA
CASSPSAGREYEQYF	TRBJ2-7	TRBV5-4	once
CASKNEQFF	TRBJ2-1	TRBV3-1/TRBV3-2	NA
CASSPTTWETQYF	TRBJ2-5	TRBV7-2	NA
CASSLGGLAEQFF	TRBJ2-1	TRBV11-3	NA
CAADPGSGGTEAFF	TRBJ1-1	TRBV10-3	NA
CASSFLQGRDGYTF	TRBJ1-2	TRBV5-4	NA
CASSVGTGDQETQYF	TRBJ2-5	TRBV5-4	NA
CASSGPSGRALRNEQFF	TRBJ2-1	TRBV25-1	NA
CASSLGTGGTDTQYF	TRBJ2-3	TRBV5-1	NA
CASSSKNTGELFF	TRBJ2-2	TRBV7-2	NA
CASSPRDRPNEKLFF	TRBJ1-4	TRBV7-2	NA
CASSLETGRGYTF	TRBJ1-2	TRBV7-2	NA
CASSPWTASNYGYTF	TRBJ1-2	TRBV18	few
CASSVTQRGYNEQFF	TRBJ2-1	TRBV9	NA
CASSRPLAAGTDTQYF	TRBJ2-3	TRBV4-2	NA
CASREAGNGDQPQHF	TRBJ1-5	TRBV9	NA
CASRPGGSNQPQHF	TRBJ1-5	TRBV28	NA
CAISLGGSSGKGYNEQFF	TRBJ2-1	TRBV10-3	NA
CASSQDLGQMYQPQHF	TRBJ1-5	TRBV4-3	NA
CASSLDYSGANVLTF	TRBJ2-6	TRBV11-1	NA
CASSFLTGVEETQYF	TRBJ2-5	TRBV19	NA
CSVGGGKATDTQYF	TRBJ2-3	TRBV29-1	NA
CASSVEGLAGVGDTQYF	TRBJ2-3	TRBV9	NA
CASSYQLASGNTIYF	TRBJ1-3	TRBV7-8	NA
CASSSTGASNYGYTF	TRBJ1-2	TRBV19	NA
CASSLTGDTQYF	TRBJ2-3	TRBV7-9	NA
CASSPTSLEDTGELFF	TRBJ2-2	TRBV5-1	NA